This paragraph covers one T cell receptor beta chain sequence. Its antigen is not known. TCRdb keeps only in-frame clones here, not all; method: immunoSEQ multiplex PCR. The table includes some 2.4 million clones, over 85% detected once. This sample stems from a study of shared clonotypes between healthy human individuals. Whole-study results and caveats: Sequencing of the sorted subsets was shown by rarefaction to be incomplete despite large depth. Some naive CD4 clonotypes, approximately 4.5%, turned up in common across several donors.

V gave up 6 bases and J gave up 7 bases; unmatched junction bases: 12. The germline V gene encodes CDR1 MDHEN and CDR2 SYDVKM. The CDR3 consists of 15 residues. The source of this sequence is a man between 18 and 29 years old in good health. Some clones in this sample may be carry-over from other donors' samples. The sample taken for sequencing was naive CD4+ T cells from PBMCs. Sample subset: CD45RA+ positively selected. The chain carries TRBV28 and TRBJ2-1; 7 bases match TRBD2. CDR3 coding DNA: TGTGCCAGCAGATTGGCGGGAGCCACTACAAATGAGCAGTTCTTC. Protein: CASRLAGATTNEQFF.